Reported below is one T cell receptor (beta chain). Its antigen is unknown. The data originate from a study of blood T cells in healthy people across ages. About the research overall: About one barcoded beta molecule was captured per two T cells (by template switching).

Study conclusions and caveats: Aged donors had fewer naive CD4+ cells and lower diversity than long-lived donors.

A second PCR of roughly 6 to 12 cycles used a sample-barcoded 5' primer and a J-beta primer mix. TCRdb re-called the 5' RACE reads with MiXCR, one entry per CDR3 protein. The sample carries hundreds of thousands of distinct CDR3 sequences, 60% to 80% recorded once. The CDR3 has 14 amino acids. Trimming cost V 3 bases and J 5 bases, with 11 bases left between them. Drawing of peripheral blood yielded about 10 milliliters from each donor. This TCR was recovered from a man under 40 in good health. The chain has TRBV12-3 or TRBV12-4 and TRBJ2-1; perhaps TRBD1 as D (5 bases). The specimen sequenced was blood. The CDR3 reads CASSLWQGNNEQFF. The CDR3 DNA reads TGTGCCAGCAGTTTGTGGCAGGGTAACAATGAGCAGTTCTTC.